This T cell receptor (beta chain) was obtained from a study of blood T cell repertoires in COVID-19. J lost 4 bases, V lost 3 bases, and 9 bases had no gene match. Germline V gives CDR1 SGHNT, CDR2 YYREEE (reference sequence). The CDR3 extends over 16 amino acids. The method was immunoSEQ multiplex PCR; TCRdb's version includes in-frame clones alone and lacks a portion of them. This sample carries about 200,000 clones, around four fifths of them seen once, and the ten largest clones take approximately 0.99%. The chain is built from TRBV5-4 and TRBJ1-1, with 10 bases matching TRBD1. Sequenced input: peripheral blood. The sequence was obtained from a man aged 55-75 years with COVID-19, enrolled during active disease. As DNA, the CDR3 is TGTGCCAGCAGCTCCCGACAGGGGGCGAGGATCACTGAAGCTTTCTTT. Translated, it gives CASSSRQGARITEAFF.